This T cell receptor (beta chain) was profiled in a study of CD8 T cells in ankylosing spondylitis. Each CDR3 protein is one row after TCRdb ran MiXCR on the 5' RACE reads. Found here are 200,000 to 250,000 distinct CDR3 sequences, over 9.5% of them singletons; the top ten hold roughly a fifth. This clonotype was counted ten times or more. The target antigen is unknown. Study outcomes and limitations: A number of the motif variants had already been described in reactive arthritis synovial fluid and blood. There was reportedly significant enrichment of clones that were disease-linked in matched ankylosing spondylitis synovial fluid.

This CDR3 has 13 residues. The germline CDR1 and CDR2 sequences are DFQATT and SNEGSKA (reference sequence). The V gene end was trimmed by 8 bases and the J gene end by 3 bases; junction bases not matched to a gene: 5. This clonotype originated in a male donor with ankylosing spondylitis or in good health (not recorded which). The sequencing input was blood, either unsorted or a sorted T cell fraction (not recorded which). The chain recombines TRBV20-1 with TRBJ2-2; 8 bases are a match to TRBD1. The CDR3 sequence is CSTDRVDTGELFF. In nucleotides, the CDR3 is TGCAGTACGGACAGGGTAGACACCGGGGAGCTGTTTTTT.